The 14 T cell receptor beta chains given below trace back to one sample, sequenced in a study of T-cell memory formation after mild COVID-19. MiXCR, run by TCRdb on the 5' RACE reads, gives a single entry per CDR3 protein. The sample shows some 450,000 distinct CDR3 sequences, roughly 17% of them seen only once. Specimen: PBMCs or a T cell subset sorted from them (not recorded which). These receptors were collected from a man aged 18 to 30 who had mild COVID-19 (a few samples of this study predate the infection). Cell type and time point are not known.

This clonotype was counted only a few times. This sequence joins TRBV18 and TRBJ2-3; 7 nucleotides align to TRBD1. The germline gives CDR1 KGHSH, CDR2 LQKENI. The V gene end was trimmed by 0 bases and the J gene end by 6 bases; junction bases not matched to a gene: 6. This CDR3 comprises 15 residues. CDR3 in DNA: TGTGCCAGCTCACCACCAAGGGGGCAAGGGGATACGCAGTATTTT. As protein: CASSPPRGQGDTQYF.

V and J are TRBV5-1 and TRBJ1-1; a possible D gene is TRBD1 (6 bases). Germline assignment: CDR1 SGHRS and CDR2 YFSETQ. The V and J ends lost 2 bases and 3 bases respectively, with 14 bases between them. The CDR3 has 15 amino acids. The CDR3 spells CASSFTTRGDTEAFF. Written as DNA, the CDR3 is TGCGCCAGCAGCTTCACAACCAGGGGAGACACTGAAGCTTTCTTT. Based on the CDR3 plus reference TRBV5-1 and TRBJ1-1, the full variable domain is KAGVTQTPRYLIKTRGQQVTLSCSPISGHRSVSWYQQTPGQGLQFLFEYFSETQRNKGNFPGRFSGRQFSNSRSEMNVSTLELGDSALYLCASSFTTRGDTEAFFGQGTRLTVV.

The gene calls are TRBV6-5 and TRBJ2-7; the D gene could be TRBD1 or TRBD2 (5 bases each). Deletions cut 4 bases from V and 2 bases from J, with 15 bases between. The CDR3 consists of 15 residues. Germline assignment: CDR1 MNHEY and CDR2 SVGAGI. CDR3 bases: TGTGCCAGCAGTTCCGCTGCCGGGGCGACCTACGAGCAGTACGTC. It translates to CASSSAAGATYEQYV.

The DNA for the CDR3 is TGTGCCAGCAGCTTCGGACAGGGGAGAGATACGCAGTATTTT. It specifies CASSFGQGRDTQYF. This chain joins TRBV7-3 and TRBJ2-3; 9 bases are a match to TRBD1. With 3 bases clipped from V and 5 bases from J, the junction kept 3 bases outside the gene matches. CDR1 and CDR2 from the germline V gene are SGHTA and FQGTGA. This CDR3 has 14 residues. The full variable domain, in which reference TRBV7-3 and TRBJ2-3 provide the parts outside the CDR3, is GAGVSQTPSNKVTEKGKYVELRCDPISGHTALYWYRQSLGQGPEFLIYFQGTGAADDSGLPNDRFFAVRPEGSVSTLKIQRTERGDSAVYLCASSFGQGRDTQYFGPGTRLTVL.

The chain joins TRBV20-1 to TRBJ1-2, with a possible D match to TRBD1 (5 bases). The V gene lost 3 bases and the J gene lost 7 bases, with 15 bases spanning the gap. CDR3 length: 13 residues. From germline, CDR1 is DFQATT and CDR2 SNEGSKA (reference sequence). CDR3 residues: CSASELTGSGYTF. CDR3 DNA: TGCAGTGCTAGTGAGTTAACAGGAAGTGGCTACACCTTC.

This clonotype was counted only a few times. V gene TRBV5-1 combines with J gene TRBJ2-1; unclear D gene. The CDR3 runs 13 residues. Germline CDR1 reads SGHRS; CDR2 reads YFSETQ. Trimming left V 7 bases short and J 0 bases short, with 8 bases between. The CDR3 here is CASPVVSYNEQFF. The CDR3 coding sequence is TGCGCCAGCCCTGTCGTCTCCTACAATGAGCAGTTCTTC.

The rearrangement joins TRBV4-3 to TRBJ2-3; TRBD2 matches 7 bases. CDR1 is LGHNA, CDR2 YSLEER, per germline. There are 15 residues in the CDR3. J gave up 2 bases and V 9 bases, and 11 bases lay outside the gene matches. The CDR3 region has the DNA TGCGCCAGTGGGGCGAGCGGGGATAACACAGATACGCAGTATTTT. It specifies CASGASGDNTDTQYF.

The rearrangement joins TRBV18 to TRBJ2-7, with D perhaps TRBD2 (5 bases). CDR3 size: 16 residues. V lost 2 bases to trimming and J lost 2 bases, with 16 bases between them. Germline loops: CDR1 KGHSH, CDR2 LQKENI. The CDR3 protein is CASSPWANPGAYEQYF. In DNA form, the CDR3 reads TGTGCCAGCTCACCATGGGCCAACCCCGGGGCCTACGAGCAGTACTTC.

This clonotype was observed a handful of times. V is TRBV12-3 or TRBV12-4 and J is TRBJ1-2; D not resolved. Trimming removed 3 bases at V and 3 bases at J, with 8 bases between. The CDR3 sequence is 13 residues long. CDR3 nucleotide sequence: TGTGCCAGCAGTTTCCTGGAGGACTATGGCTACACCTTC. It translates to CASSFLEDYGYTF.

A word on this clonotype: No DNA is shown, since the ends of the CDR3 on it are uncertain; the CDR3 is the one TCRdb lists. The chain combines TRBV12-3 or TRBV12-4 with TRBJ1-4; TRBD1 was called by the table and not checked on the DNA. The CDR3 is 15 amino acids long, termini counted. The CDR3 here is CASSHITGVPEKLFF.

This clonotype was counted many times. This chain joins TRBV24-1 and TRBJ2-3; D might be TRBD1 (6 bases). This CDR3 comprises 14 residues. V was trimmed by 9 bases and J by 9 bases, leaving 21 bases between them. Germline V lookup: CDR1 KGHDR, CDR2 SFDVKD. In DNA, the CDR3 is TGTGCCACCGGGGGCCGGAGCAGTCCACTAACGCAGTATTTT. Protein product: CATGGRSSPLTQYF.

This clonotype appeared a few times. This rearrangement joins TRBV7-2 to TRBJ2-5; D gene unclear. This CDR3 is built from 13 residues. Germline V gene data show CDR1 as SGHTA and CDR2 as FQGNSA. V was pared by 5 bases and J by 7 bases, with 14 bases between. CDR3 region: CASSQSPSGTQYF. The CDR3 DNA reads as TGTGCCAGCAGCCAGTCCCCCTCAGGGACCCAGTACTTC.

CDR3 DNA: TGTGCCAGCACAACGGCAGGTTTCCAGCCCCAGCATTTT. Its translation is CASTTAGFQPQHF. The chain links TRBV28 to TRBJ1-5; D is unresolved. V lost 7 bases and J 7 bases, leaving 14 bases between the germline ends. Germline CDR1 and CDR2: MDHEN and SYDVKM. The CDR3 consists of 13 residues.

The CDR3 nucleotides are TGCAGTGCTAGAGATATGGACCCCTCTGGAAACACCATATATTTT. It encodes CSARDMDPSGNTIYF. The chain recombines TRBV20-1 with TRBJ1-3; D gene unclear. The CDR3 is made up of 15 amino acids. The germline V gene encodes CDR1 DFQATT and CDR2 SNEGSKA (reference sequence). V gave up 0 bases and J gave up 0 bases, with 9 bases separating them.